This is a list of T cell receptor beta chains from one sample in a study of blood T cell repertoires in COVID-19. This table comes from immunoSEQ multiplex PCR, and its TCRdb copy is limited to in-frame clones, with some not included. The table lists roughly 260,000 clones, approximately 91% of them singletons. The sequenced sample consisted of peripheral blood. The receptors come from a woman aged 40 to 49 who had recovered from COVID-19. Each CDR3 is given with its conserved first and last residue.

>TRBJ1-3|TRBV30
CAWSVRHSSGNTIYF
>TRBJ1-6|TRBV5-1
CASSSDTSYNSPLHF
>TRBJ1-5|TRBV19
CASSSQGENQPQHF
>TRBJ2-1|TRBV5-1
CASSGKTGADNEQFF
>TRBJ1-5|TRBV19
CASSPLGGASNQPQHF
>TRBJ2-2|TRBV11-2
CASSHRGANTGELFF
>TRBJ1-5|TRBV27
CASRHSGGYSNQPQHF
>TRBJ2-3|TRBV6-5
CASTPTQKRNTQYF
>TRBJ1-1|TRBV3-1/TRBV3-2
CASSLTRPGTRLGTEAFF
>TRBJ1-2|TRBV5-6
CASSLETDYGYTF
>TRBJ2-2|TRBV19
CASSILGGFGELFF
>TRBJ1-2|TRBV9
CASSAPGLNYGYTF
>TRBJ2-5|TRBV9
CASSQEGLGMKTQYF
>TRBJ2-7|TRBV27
CASSRDTTYEQYF
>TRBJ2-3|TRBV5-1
CASSEWTGGSTDTQYF
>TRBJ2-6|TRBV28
CASSSVIGGAGANVLTF
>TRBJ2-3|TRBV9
CASSVGSGLADLTDTQYF
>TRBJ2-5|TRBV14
CASSQDSQGGRETQYF
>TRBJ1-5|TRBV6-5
CASRLTYDNQPQHF
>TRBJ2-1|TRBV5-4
CASSLYVRLSNEQFF
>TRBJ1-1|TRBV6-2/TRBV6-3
CASSRTGGAYTEAFF
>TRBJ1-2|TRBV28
CASTLAGHDYGYTF
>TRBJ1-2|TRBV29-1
CSVTGGYGYTF
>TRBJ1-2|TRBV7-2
CASSLAGPGFYGYTF
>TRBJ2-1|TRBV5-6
CASSGSGNNEQFF
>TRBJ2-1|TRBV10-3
CAISGTSGSYNEQFF
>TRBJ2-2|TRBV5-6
CASSPPIESGRAGTGELFF
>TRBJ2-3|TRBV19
CASSKQGIGTDTQYF
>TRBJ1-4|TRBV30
CAANGRQFNEKLFF
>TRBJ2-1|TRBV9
CASSVGPEYSYNEQFF
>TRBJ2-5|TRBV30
CAWAGTAYQETQYF
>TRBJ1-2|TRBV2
CASSERGTSGYTF
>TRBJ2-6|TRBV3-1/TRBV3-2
CASSQGPGAGGANVLTF
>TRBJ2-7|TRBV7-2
CASSLTGVYEQYF
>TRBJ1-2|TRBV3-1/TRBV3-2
CASSQGGGGYTF
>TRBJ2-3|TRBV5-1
CASSLGGPPDTQYF
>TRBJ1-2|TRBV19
CASSMPQGNFNYGYTF
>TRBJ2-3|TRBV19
CASRSGGGGGTDTQYF
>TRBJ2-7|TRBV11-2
CASSLEGTSGYEQYF
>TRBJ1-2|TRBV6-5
CASTGGNYGYTF
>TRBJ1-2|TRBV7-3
CASSPGQGLYGYTF
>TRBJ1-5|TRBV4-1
CASSQEGGNQPQHF
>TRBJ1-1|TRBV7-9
CASSSHLGTVGNTEAFF
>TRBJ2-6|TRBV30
CAWSAPGQHSGANVLTF
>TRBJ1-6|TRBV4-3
CASSQLVRLGSPLHF
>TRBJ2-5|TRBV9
CASSPTSGGETQYF
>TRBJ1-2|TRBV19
CASYWYGEGYTF
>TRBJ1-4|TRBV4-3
CASSQWSRSRGEKLFF
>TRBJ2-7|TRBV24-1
CATSDATEYEQYF
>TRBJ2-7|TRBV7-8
CASSGQGEIGSYEQYF
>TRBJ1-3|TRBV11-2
CASSLVGGSGNTIYF
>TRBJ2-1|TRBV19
CASSATTGAANYNEQFF
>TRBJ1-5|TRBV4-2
CASSQDRGSYQPQHF